This is a list of T cell receptor beta chains from one sample in a study of Ad26.COV2.S vaccination and SARS-CoV-2 variants. Here immunoSEQ multiplex PCR was the method, and the copy in TCRdb shows in-frame clones only, minus some. This table holds some 450,000 clones, less than 95% found once. Sequencing was performed on peripheral blood, taken in a trial of Ad26.COV2.S vaccine versus placebo. The receptors here all came from a person between 18 and 60 years old who received the Ad26.COV2.S COVID-19 vaccine or a placebo. Both conserved end residues are part of each CDR3. D genes are given only for firm matches. The size entry is marked missing in some rows and otherwise reads once, few, many or a size class.

CDR3nt,CDR3aa,abundance,v_gene,d_gene,j_gene
TGCGCCAGCAGCCAAACCAGCAATCAGCCCCAGCATTTT,CASSQTSNQPQHF,once,TRBV4-3,NA,TRBJ1-5
TGTGCCAGCAGTTACGTAGCGGCCTACAATGAGCAGTTCTTC,CASSYVAAYNEQFF,NA,TRBV6-2/TRBV6-3,NA,TRBJ2-1
TGTGCCAGCAGCCAAGGGGGACAACCAGATACGCAGTATTTT,CASSQGGQPDTQYF,NA,TRBV3-1/TRBV3-2,NA,TRBJ2-3
TGTGCCAGCAGCAACCCGGGACTGCAAGAGACCCAGTACTTC,CASSNPGLQETQYF,NA,TRBV6-2/TRBV6-3,NA,TRBJ2-5
TGTGCCAGTAGTATAGCCCACGGGCGGTTCACAGATACGCAGTATTTT,CASSIAHGRFTDTQYF,NA,TRBV19,NA,TRBJ2-3
TGTGCCAGCAGTTTTAGCGGAGCCTCCTACGAGCAGTACTTC,CASSFSGASYEQYF,NA,TRBV27,NA,TRBJ2-7
TGTGCCATCAGTGAAGGAGGTTGGGGCACAGATACGCAGTATTTT,CAISEGGWGTDTQYF,NA,TRBV10-3,NA,TRBJ2-3
TGTGCCAGCTCAGCGGGACAGAACAATGAGCAGTTCTTC,CASSAGQNNEQFF,NA,TRBV18,NA,TRBJ2-1
TGTGCCAGCAGTTTATTGGGGATCGAGCAGTACTTC,CASSLLGIEQYF,NA,TRBV12-3/TRBV12-4,NA,TRBJ2-7
TGTGCCAGCAGCCCCACCAACCGTCTTAGTGAGACCCAGTACTTC,CASSPTNRLSETQYF,NA,TRBV6-4,NA,TRBJ2-5
TGCGCCAGCAGCCAAGATCAGGGGTTGGGCTACGAGCAGTACTTC,CASSQDQGLGYEQYF,NA,TRBV4-1,NA,TRBJ2-7
TGTGCCATCAGTGAACAGCGCGCCTACGAGCAGTACTTC,CAISEQRAYEQYF,once,TRBV10-3,NA,TRBJ2-7
TGTGCCAGCAGCCAAGATTTGTCTCCAGGGTACTCCTACGAGCAGTACTTC,CASSQDLSPGYSYEQYF,once,TRBV14,NA,TRBJ2-7
TGTGCCAGCAGTGTTAGACTCAAGGGCGATGGCTACACCTTC,CASSVRLKGDGYTF,NA,TRBV2,NA,TRBJ1-2
TGCGCCAGCAGTCACTACAGGGGGGGTACCGGGGAGCTGTTTTTT,CASSHYRGGTGELFF,NA,TRBV23-1,NA,TRBJ2-2
TGTGCCAGCAGCCAAGATACAGGGATGGTACAGTATAATTCACCCCTCCACTTT,CASSQDTGMVQYNSPLHF,NA,TRBV3-1/TRBV3-2,NA,TRBJ1-6
TGTGCCAGCATCGGGAACTCCTACGAGCAGTACTTC,CASIGNSYEQYF,NA,TRBV28,NA,TRBJ2-7
TGTGCCAGCAGTTTATATACAGGGAGCCCAGATACGCAGTATTTT,CASSLYTGSPDTQYF,NA,TRBV28,NA,TRBJ2-3
TGTGCCACCAGCAGAGCCCTCGGGGGTGTCGGCAATCAGCCCCAGCATTTT,CATSRALGGVGNQPQHF,few,TRBV15,NA,TRBJ1-5
TGTGCCAGCTCATACGGGGGCGGGAGCTCCTACGAGCAGTACTTC,CASSYGGGSSYEQYF,NA,TRBV18,NA,TRBJ2-7
TGTGCCACCGGGGGGGCCACCTTCAATGAGCAGTTCTTC,CATGGATFNEQFF,NA,TRBV24-1,NA,TRBJ2-1
TGTGCCAGCAGCTCCCGACAGGGTACCTACAATGAGCAGTTCTTC,CASSSRQGTYNEQFF,NA,TRBV7-9,TRBD1,TRBJ2-1
TGTGCCAGCAGCTTAGCCCCAGGGGCCAGGTCCTACAATGAGCAGTTCTTC,CASSLAPGARSYNEQFF,NA,TRBV7-2,NA,TRBJ2-1
TGTGCCAGCAGCCAAGAGAGGACAGGGGGCACTGGAAACACCATATATTTT,CASSQERTGGTGNTIYF,NA,TRBV4-2,TRBD1,TRBJ1-3
TGTGCCAGCGGAGCGGGTGGGTACAATGAGCAGTTCTTC,CASGAGGYNEQFF,NA,TRBV12-3/TRBV12-4,NA,TRBJ2-1
TGTGCCAGCAGTTACACCGCCGGGGACATGAGCACAGATACGCAGTATTTT,CASSYTAGDMSTDTQYF,NA,TRBV6-2/TRBV6-3,NA,TRBJ2-3
TGTGCCAGCAGCTTAATTTCGGTTGGCTTCCAAGAGACCCAGTACTTC,CASSLISVGFQETQYF,NA,TRBV7-2,NA,TRBJ2-5
TGTGCCAGCAGCGGAGCGGGAGTCTACAATGAGCAGTTCTTC,CASSGAGVYNEQFF,NA,TRBV27,TRBD2,TRBJ2-1
TGCGCCAGCAGCCAACTCAGACTAGCGGCCTCTGACGAGCAGTACTTC,CASSQLRLAASDEQYF,once,TRBV4-1,TRBD2,TRBJ2-7
TGTGCCAGCAGCCCTTTATTGGGGACCACAGATACGCAGTATTTT,CASSPLLGTTDTQYF,NA,TRBV7-8,NA,TRBJ2-3
TGTGCCAGTAGGGACCCCGCTAGCGGGAGTTTGTATGAGCAGTTCTTC,CASRDPASGSLYEQFF,NA,TRBV19,TRBD2,TRBJ2-1
TGCAGTGCTAGTGGGCAGACCTACGAGCAGTACTTC,CSASGQTYEQYF,once,TRBV20-1,NA,TRBJ2-7
TGTGCCAGCAGCTTGCCAGGGGGCCTGGTTGACGAGCAGTACTTC,CASSLPGGLVDEQYF,NA,TRBV5-4,TRBD1,TRBJ2-7
TGTGCCAGCAGTTGGACAGGGGGCAATCAGCCCCAGCATTTT,CASSWTGGNQPQHF,few,TRBV2,TRBD1,TRBJ1-5
TGTGCCAGCAGTCCGCCCGACAGGATTACAGATACGCAGTATTTT,CASSPPDRITDTQYF,NA,TRBV28,NA,TRBJ2-3
TGTGCCAGCAGTCCTAGCGGCCCGTACAATGAGCAGTTCTTC,CASSPSGPYNEQFF,NA,TRBV27,TRBD2,TRBJ2-1
TGTGCCAGCAGCTTAGATCTAGCGGGTACCTACGAGCAGTACTTC,CASSLDLAGTYEQYF,NA,TRBV7-2,TRBD2,TRBJ2-7
TGTGCCAGCACGGAGGGGGGCCCAGATACGCAGTATTTT,CASTEGGPDTQYF,NA,TRBV2,NA,TRBJ2-3
TGTGCCAGCAGCGTAGGGACAGCCGGTAATGAAAAACTGTTTTTT,CASSVGTAGNEKLFF,once,TRBV9,NA,TRBJ1-4
TGTGCCAGTAGTATAAGCGCGACAGGGGAGGACGACAATGAGCAGTTCTTC,CASSISATGEDDNEQFF,NA,TRBV19,TRBD1,TRBJ2-1
TGTGCCAGCAGTTTCGGACTAGGGTCCTACAATGAGCAGTTCTTC,CASSFGLGSYNEQFF,NA,TRBV6-2/TRBV6-3,TRBD2,TRBJ2-1
TGTGCCAGTAGTCTCGGGACTAGCGGGGACAATGAGCAGTTCTTC,CASSLGTSGDNEQFF,NA,TRBV19,TRBD2,TRBJ2-1
TGTGCCAGCAGCTTAGCCGGTCTGCGGGAGATATTGGAGACCCAGTACTTC,CASSLAGLREILETQYF,NA,TRBV7-2,TRBD2,TRBJ2-5
TGTGCCAGCAGTCCTGGGGGCGGCACTGAAGCTTTCTTT,CASSPGGGTEAFF,NA,TRBV27,NA,TRBJ1-1
TGTGCCACCAGTGACCCCACAGGGGGGATAGATACGCAGTATTTT,CATSDPTGGIDTQYF,NA,TRBV24-1,TRBD1,TRBJ2-3
TGCACCAGCAGCCATCCCAAGGGACTAGCGGGGGTCACAGATACGCAGTATTTT,CTSSHPKGLAGVTDTQYF,once,TRBV1,NA,TRBJ2-3
TGTGCCAGCAGCTTAATATTTGGGGGGACAGACTCTGGAAACACCATATATTTT,CASSLIFGGTDSGNTIYF,NA,TRBV7-8,TRBD1,TRBJ1-3
TGTGCCAGCAGCGTAGGGCCGGGTAGCACAGATACGCAGTATTTT,CASSVGPGSTDTQYF,NA,TRBV9,NA,TRBJ2-3
TGTGCCAGCAGTTCAGTTTTCCAGCATTTT,CASSSVFQHF,NA,TRBV28,NA,TRBJ1-5
TGTGCCAGCAGCCAAAGGGATGGGGGGTTCGCGAACACCGGGGAGCTGTTTTTT,CASSQRDGGFANTGELFF,NA,TRBV14,NA,TRBJ2-2
TGTGCCTGGCCTCGGGTGAGCACAGATACGCAGTATTTT,CAWPRVSTDTQYF,NA,TRBV30,NA,TRBJ2-3